The sequence of this TCR beta chain was determined in a study of identical twins. Study conclusions and caveats: The study found weaker excess twin sharing in beta out-of-frame sequences. A cross-sectional statistical analysis, not follow-up of the same donors, supported the conclusions.

This clonotype was observed a few times. Antigen unknown. TCRdb independently ran MiXCR on the 5' RACE reads; one entry per CDR3 protein. The sample has around 470,000 distinct CDR3 sequences; about 14% are singletons. V lost 7 bases, J lost 12 bases, and 15 bases stayed unmatched. Germline loops: CDR1 SGDLS, CDR2 YYNGEE. This CDR3 region has 15 residues. The sample also formed part of further work on yellow fever vaccine responses in identical twins. That source notes: Twins reportedly appeared to share part of their vaccine T cell response while keeping part individual.

The origin of this receptor is a woman aged 18-29 years in good health. This sequence joins TRBV9 and TRBJ2-1; TRBD2 matches at 11 bases. Sequencing was performed on CD4+ T cells sorted from blood. CDR3 nucleotide sequence: TGTGCCAGCCAGAGGGGGACTAGCGGTGCCGAAGGGCAGTTCTTC. Protein product: CASQRGTSGAEGQFF.